This T cell receptor (beta chain) is from a study of T cell responses to AZD1222 COVID-19 vaccine. Study-level results: There were repertoire samples only from the period after the peak T cell response.

This CDR3 comprises 14 residues. The V and J ends lost 5 bases and 0 bases, in that order; junction bases with no gene match: 1. Germline loops: CDR1 SGDLS, CDR2 YYNGEE. Regarding this clone: Its cognate antigen is unknown.

Profiled with immunoSEQ multiplex PCR; TCRdb holds only in-frame clones, not every one. This sample has 110,000 to 150,000 clones, with more than 75% found just once. This chain connects TRBV9 to TRBJ2-2; 7 bases match TRBD1. This TCR was sampled from an adult who received the AZD1222 COVID-19 vaccine. The material was peripheral blood, obtained 28 days after the second AZD1222 dose. CDR3 nucleotide sequence: TGTGCCAGCAGGGGACAGTCGAACACCGGGGAGCTGTTTTTT. Translated, it gives CASRGQSNTGELFF.